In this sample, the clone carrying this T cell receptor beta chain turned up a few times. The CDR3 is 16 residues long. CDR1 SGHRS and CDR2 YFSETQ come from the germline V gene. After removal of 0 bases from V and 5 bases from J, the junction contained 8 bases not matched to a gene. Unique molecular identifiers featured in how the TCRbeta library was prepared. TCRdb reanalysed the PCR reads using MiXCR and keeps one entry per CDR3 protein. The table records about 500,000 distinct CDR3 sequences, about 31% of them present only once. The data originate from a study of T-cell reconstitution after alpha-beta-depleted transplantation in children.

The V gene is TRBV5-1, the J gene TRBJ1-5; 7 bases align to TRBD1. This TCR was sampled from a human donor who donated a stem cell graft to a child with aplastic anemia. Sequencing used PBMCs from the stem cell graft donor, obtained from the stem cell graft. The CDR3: CASSLARDRGYQPQHF. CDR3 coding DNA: TGCGCCAGCAGCTTGGCACGGGACAGAGGCTATCAGCCCCAGCATTTT. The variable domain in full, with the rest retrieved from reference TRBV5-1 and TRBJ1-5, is KAGVTQTPRYLIKTRGQQVTLSCSPISGHRSVSWYQQTPGQGLQFLFEYFSETQRNKGNFPGRFSGRQFSNSRSEMNVSTLELGDSALYLCASSLARDRGYQPQHFGDGTRLSIL.